This is a list of T cell receptor beta chains from one sample in a study of cytomegalovirus exposure and HLA in healthy donors. Sequencing used immunoSEQ multiplex PCR; TCRdb keeps in-frame clones, though not all of them. Of 150,000 to 200,000 clones in the sample, less than 85% were seen once. The sample consisted of PBMCs. The source of these receptors is a male donor in good health and CMV-seronegative. Each CDR3 is given with its conserved first and last residue. Each record gives: clone size, V gene, CDR3 protein. Only some rows state a clone size, as once, few, many or a class for expanded clones.

.	TRBV28	CASSFGRGFSGANVLTF
once	TRBV4-2	CASSQDGQTSGLYDEQFF
.	TRBV6-1	CASSERQTYGYTF
.	TRBV25-1	CASSVQGLPYEQYF
.	TRBV9	CASSVDPRGKNTEAFF
.	TRBV13	CASSPRTGNEQFF
.	TRBV27	CASSSGTSWTDTQYF
.	TRBV7-9	CSSSLPSRGPSLDYGYTF
.	TRBV7-3	CASSQGNRGAQYF
few	TRBV12-5	CARLFFNRDRECTDTQYF
.	TRBV6-5	CASRPTGERDEQYF
once	TRBV14	CASSQGGWTGTFFANTGELFF
once	TRBV7-3	CASSSSSGSGTGELFF
.	TRBV27	CASSFLAGKNQETQYF
.	TRBV5-4	CASRTRQDNYTF
.	TRBV6-4	CASSPGTGSGANVLTF
.	TRBV27	CASSLSGAGVLSYNEQFF
.	TRBV29-1	CSVEVTSLGYTF
.	TRBV19	CASSRGLAGVLEQYF
.	TRBV7-9	CSSSPSGTKVGGEQFF
.	TRBV21-1	CASSKFSGAGELFF
.	TRBV7-2	CASRLTGEVYGYTF
.	TRBV30	CAWSVGTGSPQETQYF
few	TRBV6-6	CASSYGTGDTEAFF
.	TRBV6-5	CASSYSRGGTDTQYF
.	TRBV2	CASQGTGELFF
.	TRBV28	CASGRGAYEQYF
once	TRBV6-5	CASSYSWGGGSEAFF
few	TRBV10-3	CAISATGGGETQYF
.	TRBV6-5	CASSYRSGSTDTQYF
.	TRBV5-1	CASSFQSKLAGGQSTVDTQYF
.	TRBV11-1	CASSLETGMYQETQYF
.	TRBV2	CATGGGDTEAFF
.	TRBV27	CASSTYDSYEQYF
.	TRBV6-6	CATRRQGTNEKLFF
.	TRBV10-3	CAISASGRLSYNEQFF
.	TRBV6-6	CASSYSQGSGTEAFF
.	TRBV9	CASSRPSLAGYNEQFF
.	TRBV6-1	CASSEAPHGGYEQYF
few	TRBV7-8	CASRTGGGKAFF
.	TRBV19	CASSHRGGGGSYEQYF
.	TRBV5-1	CASSFGGGAVDYGYTF
.	TRBV7-8	CASSLATLAGGAYNEQFF
.	TRBV28	CASSLAGGRYEQYF
.	TRBV4-2	CASSQGTSGVTPQETQYF
.	TRBV27	CAKTGHQPQHF
.	TRBV7-2	CASSLEPGFQPQHF
.	TRBV2	CASRATGNIQYF
.	TRBV12-5	CASGMGGRTGELFF
.	TRBV9	CASSVDSGGSGANVLTF
.	TRBV5-1	CASSREDRGRYNEQFF
.	TRBV11-2	CASSLQGQSSGNTIYF
.	TRBV12-5	CASGPPRGSSSVRETQYF
.	TRBV9	CASSPGLSSDTQYF
.	TRBV4-1	CASSQLEGIGYEQYF
.	TRBV2	CASSEDRGGAGNTIYF
once	TRBV5-1	CASSLTDSNEKLFF
.	TRBV11-3	CASSAGGELFF
once	TRBV9	CASANEGEYEQYF